This TCR beta chain was documented in a study of blood T cell repertoires in COVID-19. Using immunoSEQ multiplex PCR, the repertoire was profiled, and TCRdb retains in-frame clones only, with some absent. Of 110,000 or so clones in the sample, 86% are singletons; the top ten hold about 7.4%. The V end lost 1 base, the J end lost 7 bases, and 13 bases lay between the germline ends. The CDR3 loop spans 15 amino acids. Germline V gene data show CDR1 as SGHDN and CDR2 as FVKESK. The sequenced material came from peripheral blood. The receptor was derived from a man between 65 and 85 years old who had recovered from COVID-19. V gene TRBV14 combines with J gene TRBJ1-4, with a tentative D call TRBD1 (6 bases). CDR3 in amino acids: CASSQALGASEKLFF. In DNA, the CDR3 is TGTGCCAGCAGCCAAGCGTTGGGGGCGAGTGAAAAACTGTTTTTT.